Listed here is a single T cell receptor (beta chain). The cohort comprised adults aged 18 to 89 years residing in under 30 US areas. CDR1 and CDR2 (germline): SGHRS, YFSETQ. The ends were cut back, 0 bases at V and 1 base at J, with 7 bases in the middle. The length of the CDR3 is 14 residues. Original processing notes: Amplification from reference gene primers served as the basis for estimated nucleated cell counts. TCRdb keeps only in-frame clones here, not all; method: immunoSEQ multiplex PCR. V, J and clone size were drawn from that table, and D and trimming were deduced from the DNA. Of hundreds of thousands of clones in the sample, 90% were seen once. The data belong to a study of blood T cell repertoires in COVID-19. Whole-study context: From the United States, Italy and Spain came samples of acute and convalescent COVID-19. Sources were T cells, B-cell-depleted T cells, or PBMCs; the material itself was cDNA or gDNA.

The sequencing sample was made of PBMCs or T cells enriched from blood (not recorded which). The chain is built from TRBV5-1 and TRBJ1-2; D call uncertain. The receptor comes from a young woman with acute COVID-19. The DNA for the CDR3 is TGCGCCAGCAGCTTGGGACGGAGTAACTATGGCTACACCTTC. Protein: CASSLGRSNYGYTF.